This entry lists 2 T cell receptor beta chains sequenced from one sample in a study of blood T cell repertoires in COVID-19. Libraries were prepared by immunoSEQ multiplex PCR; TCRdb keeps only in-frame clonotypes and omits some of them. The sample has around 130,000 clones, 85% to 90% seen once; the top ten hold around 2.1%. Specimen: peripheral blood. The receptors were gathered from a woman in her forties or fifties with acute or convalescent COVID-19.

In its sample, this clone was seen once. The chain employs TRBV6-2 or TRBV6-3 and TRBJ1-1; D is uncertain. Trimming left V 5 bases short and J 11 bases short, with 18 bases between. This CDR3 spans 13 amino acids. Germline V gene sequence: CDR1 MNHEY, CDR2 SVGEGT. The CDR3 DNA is TGTGCCAGCAGTCTTCTAATGTCACCAGCGGCTTTCTTT. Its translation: CASSLLMSPAAFF.

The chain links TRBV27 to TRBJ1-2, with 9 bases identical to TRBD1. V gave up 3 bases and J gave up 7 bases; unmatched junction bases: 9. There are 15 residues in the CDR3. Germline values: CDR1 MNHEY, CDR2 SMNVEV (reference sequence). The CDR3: CASSLATGGVGGYTF. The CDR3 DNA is TGTGCCAGCAGTTTGGCCACAGGGGGCGTCGGTGGCTACACCTTC.